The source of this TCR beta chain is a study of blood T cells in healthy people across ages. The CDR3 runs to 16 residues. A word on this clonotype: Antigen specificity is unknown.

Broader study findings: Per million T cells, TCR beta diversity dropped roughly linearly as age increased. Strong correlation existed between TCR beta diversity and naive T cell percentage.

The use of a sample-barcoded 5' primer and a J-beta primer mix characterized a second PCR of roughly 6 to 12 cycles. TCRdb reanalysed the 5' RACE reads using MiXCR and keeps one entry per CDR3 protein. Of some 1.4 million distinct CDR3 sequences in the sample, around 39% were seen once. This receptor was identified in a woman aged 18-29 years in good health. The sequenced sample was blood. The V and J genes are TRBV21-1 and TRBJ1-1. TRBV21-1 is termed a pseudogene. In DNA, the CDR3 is TGTGCCAGCAGCAAAGCCGAGGCTCCCATGAACACTGAAGCTTTCTTT. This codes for CASSKAEAPMNTEAFF.